The 19 T cell receptor beta chains below were found in one sample sequenced in a study of T cells after yellow fever vaccination. TCRdb itself ran the 5' RACE reads through MiXCR, one entry per CDR3 protein. The table includes a few hundred thousand distinct CDR3 sequences, 6.5% to 7.5% detected once. Sample: CD4+ T cells sorted from PBMCs, taken on the day of the yellow fever booster vaccination. All receptors come from a man aged 25 to 40 who received the YFV17D yellow fever vaccine.

This clonotype was observed at least ten times. V and J are TRBV20-1 and TRBJ2-5, with D perhaps TRBD2 (6 bases). This CDR3 has 12 residues. V lost 4 bases, J lost 5 bases, and 11 bases lay in between. Germline V gene lookup returns CDR1 DFQATT and CDR2 SNEGSKA (reference sequence). CDR3 DNA: TGCAGTGCTACACAGACTAGGGAGACCCAGTACTTC. Amino acids: CSATQTRETQYF.

This clonotype was detected only a few times. This sequence joins TRBV20-1 and TRBJ2-1; D gene ambiguous. V gave up 3 bases and J gave up 8 bases, with 11 bases separating them. The CDR3 has 12 amino acids. Germline assignment: CDR1 DFQATT and CDR2 SNEGSKA (reference sequence). CDR3 DNA: TGCAGTGCTAGCGCTGGGAAGCATGAGCAGTTCTTC. Its translation: CSASAGKHEQFF.

The chain carries TRBV6-6 and TRBJ1-6; tentatively, D is TRBD1 (6 bases). V was clipped by 6 bases and J by 10 bases, with 13 bases between them. The CDR3 has 13 residues. Germline assignment: CDR1 MNHNY and CDR2 SVGAGI (reference sequence). CDR3 region: CASSNRDRSPLHF. The CDR3 region has the DNA TGTGCCAGCAGCAACAGAGACAGGTCACCCCTCCACTTT.

A few counts support this clonotype. The chain couples TRBV7-9 to TRBJ2-6; D gene ambiguous. Trimming cost V 7 bases and J 0 bases, with 13 bases left between them. The germline V gene encodes CDR1 SEHNR and CDR2 FQNEAQ (reference sequence). The CDR3 is made up of 16 amino acids. In nucleotides, the CDR3 is TGTGCCAGCACCCCGGAGATAGGCTCTGGGGCCAACGTCCTGACTTTC. It is translated as CASTPEIGSGANVLTF.

This clonotype was recorded at least ten times. This sequence joins TRBV7-2 and TRBJ2-7, with 13 bases that match TRBD2. V was pared by 5 bases and J by 4 bases, with 5 bases of the junction left unmatched. The germline V gene encodes CDR1 SGHTA and CDR2 FQGNSA. CDR3 length: 15 amino acids. CDR3 sequence (DNA): TGTGCCAGCAGCCGCCGGACTAGCGGGAGTTACGAGCAGTACTTC. This gives the protein CASSRRTSGSYEQYF.

This clonotype was counted many times. V gene TRBV29-1 combines with J gene TRBJ2-3; 8 nucleotides agree with TRBD2. Trimming took 5 bases from V and 4 from J; bases not matched to a gene: 11. Germline lookup yields CDR1 SQVTM and CDR2 ANQGSEA. This CDR3 is 15 amino acids long. CDR3 bases: TGCAGCGTTATAAAGCGGGAGAGCGGGGCAGATACGCAGTATTTT. Translating gives CSVIKRESGADTQYF.

This clonotype was observed a handful of times. This chain joins TRBV19 and TRBJ1-5, with D perhaps matching TRBD1 (5 bases). Germline V lookup: CDR1 LNHDA, CDR2 SQIVND (reference sequence). V gave up 3 bases and J gave up 4 bases, with 16 bases separating them. The CDR3 totals 16 residues. The CDR3: CASSMSGTLVNQPQHF. In nucleotides, the CDR3 is TGTGCCAGTAGTATGTCCGGGACCTTGGTGAATCAGCCCCAGCATTTT. The entire variable domain, with the rest obtained from reference TRBV19 and TRBJ1-5, is as follows: DGGITQSPKYLFRKEGQNVTLSCEQNLNHDAMYWYRQDPGQGLRLIYYSQIVNDFQKGDIAEGYSVSREKKESFPLTVTSAQKNPTAFYLCASSMSGTLVNQPQHFGDGTRLSIL.

This clonotype was found many times. The CDR3 reads CASRTDKSPWEQYF. The CDR3, as DNA: TGCGCCAGCAGAACAGATAAATCTCCTTGGGAGCAGTACTTC. The chain is built from TRBV5-1 and TRBJ2-7, with D uncertain. Germline V CDR1 and CDR2: SGHRS, YFSETQ. The CDR3 covers 14 residues. V lost 5 bases, J lost 7 bases, and 19 bases lay in between. Full variable domain (rest looked up from reference TRBV5-1 and TRBJ2-7): KAGVTQTPRYLIKTRGQQVTLSCSPISGHRSVSWYQQTPGQGLQFLFEYFSETQRNKGNFPGRFSGRQFSNSRSEMNVSTLELGDSALYLCASRTDKSPWEQYFGPGTRLTVT.

This clonotype was seen many times. The chain has TRBV20-1 and TRBJ2-3, with unresolved D. This CDR3 is built from 13 residues. CDR1 is DFQATT and CDR2 is SNEGSKA in the germline V gene (reference sequence). Between the trimmed V and J ends, which lost 8 bases and 2 bases, there was a span of 14 bases. CDR3 loop: CSPVGGPTDTQYF. CDR3 coding DNA: TGCAGTCCCGTTGGCGGACCCACAGATACGCAGTATTTT.

This clonotype has only a few counts. The chain links TRBV4-3 to TRBJ2-7; D is uncertain. Looked up from germline, CDR1 is LGHNA and CDR2 is YSLEER. Trimming stripped 0 bases from V and 4 bases from J, with 4 bases between. The CDR3 length is 12 residues. The CDR3 loop is CASSQDGYEQYF. In DNA form, the CDR3 reads TGCGCCAGCAGCCAAGATGGGTACGAGCAGTACTTC.

This clonotype was picked up a small number of times. CDR3: CASSAGQGTYEQYF. In DNA form, the CDR3 reads TGTGCCAGCAGTGCGGGACAGGGAACCTACGAGCAGTACTTC. The V gene is TRBV6-1, the J gene TRBJ2-7; 9 positions match TRBD1. The CDR3 covers 14 residues. CDR1 and CDR2 from the germline V gene are MNHNS and SASEGT. V was clipped by 4 bases and J by 2 bases; unmatched bases: 3.

This chain connects TRBV7-9 to TRBJ1-1, with D possibly being TRBD1 (5 bases). Trimming stripped 5 bases from V and 4 bases from J, with 14 bases between. The CDR3 is made up of 14 amino acids. The V gene's germline CDR1 is SEHNR and CDR2 FQNEAQ (reference sequence). The CDR3 loop is CASSTAGGSTEAFF. In nucleotides, the CDR3 is TGTGCCAGCAGCACCGCGGGGGGGAGCACTGAAGCTTTCTTT.

This clonotype appeared a few times. This chain joins TRBV5-5 and TRBJ1-6, with D unclear. The germline V gene encodes CDR1 SGHKS and CDR2 YYEKEE (reference sequence). The length of the CDR3 is 13 residues. The V end was cut by 0 bases, the J end by 8 bases, with 6 bases between. DNA for the CDR3: TGTGCCAGCAGCTTGGAGGTGGATTCACCCCTCCACTTT. It specifies CASSLEVDSPLHF.

This clonotype was seen more than once but under ten times. The chain has TRBV20-1 and TRBJ2-2, with D perhaps assigned TRBD1 or TRBD2 (5 bases each). The germline V gene encodes CDR1 DFQATT and CDR2 SNEGSKA (reference sequence). There are 15 residues in the CDR3. Between the trimmed V and J ends, which lost 3 bases and 6 bases, there was a span of 17 bases. The CDR3: CSARPPGPAAGELFF. For the CDR3, the DNA is TGCAGTGCTAGGCCCCCGGGGCCAGCGGCCGGGGAGCTGTTTTTT.

The genes are TRBV5-6 and TRBJ2-3; 8 nucleotides match TRBD2. J gave up 4 bases and V 6 bases, and 10 bases lay outside the gene matches. Germline loops: CDR1 SGHDT, CDR2 YYEEEE. This CDR3 comprises 15 residues. The CDR3 region is CASKVASGSPDTQYF. The CDR3 DNA follows: TGTGCCAGCAAGGTGGCGAGCGGGAGTCCAGATACGCAGTATTTT.

The table lists this clonotype with many counts. The V call is TRBV5-6, the J call TRBJ2-1; 15 bases are a match to TRBD2. This CDR3 spans 16 amino acids. Germline lookup yields CDR1 SGHDT and CDR2 YYEEEE. V shed 4 bases and J 6 bases; nucleotides not matched to a gene: 5. Here the CDR3 reads CASSRGGLAGGNEQFF. The CDR3 nucleotides are TGTGCCAGCAGCCGGGGGGGACTAGCGGGAGGCAATGAGCAGTTCTTC.

There are a few counts of this clonotype. The gene calls are TRBV5-6 and TRBJ2-2; 9 bases match TRBD1. V lost 2 bases and J lost 5; bases outside the gene matches: 10. The CDR3 runs to 17 residues. CDR1 is SGHDT, CDR2 YYEEEE, per germline. CDR3 loop: CASSLPGQGYSTGELFF. CDR3 in DNA: TGTGCCAGCAGCTTACCGGGACAGGGCTACTCTACCGGGGAGCTGTTTTTT.

A few counts support this clonotype. The J gene is TRBJ2-7, the V gene TRBV7-2; D tentatively fits TRBD1 or TRBD2 (6 bases each). Trimming left V 5 bases short and J 4 bases short, with 18 bases between. This CDR3 contains 15 residues. Germline V gene lookup returns CDR1 SGHTA and CDR2 FQGNSA. For the CDR3, the DNA is TGTGCCAGCAGCCTCAGTAGCGGAGGGGGGTACGAGCAGTACTTC. Residues: CASSLSSGGGYEQYF.

V is TRBV6-5 and J is TRBJ2-7; D is uncertain. The V gene lost 0 bases and the J gene lost 2 bases, with 8 bases spanning the gap. CDR1 is MNHEY, CDR2 SVGAGI, per germline. The CDR3 runs to 14 residues. CDR3 residues: CASSYSPQPYEQYF. In DNA, the CDR3 is TGTGCCAGCAGTTACTCCCCTCAACCCTACGAGCAGTACTTC.